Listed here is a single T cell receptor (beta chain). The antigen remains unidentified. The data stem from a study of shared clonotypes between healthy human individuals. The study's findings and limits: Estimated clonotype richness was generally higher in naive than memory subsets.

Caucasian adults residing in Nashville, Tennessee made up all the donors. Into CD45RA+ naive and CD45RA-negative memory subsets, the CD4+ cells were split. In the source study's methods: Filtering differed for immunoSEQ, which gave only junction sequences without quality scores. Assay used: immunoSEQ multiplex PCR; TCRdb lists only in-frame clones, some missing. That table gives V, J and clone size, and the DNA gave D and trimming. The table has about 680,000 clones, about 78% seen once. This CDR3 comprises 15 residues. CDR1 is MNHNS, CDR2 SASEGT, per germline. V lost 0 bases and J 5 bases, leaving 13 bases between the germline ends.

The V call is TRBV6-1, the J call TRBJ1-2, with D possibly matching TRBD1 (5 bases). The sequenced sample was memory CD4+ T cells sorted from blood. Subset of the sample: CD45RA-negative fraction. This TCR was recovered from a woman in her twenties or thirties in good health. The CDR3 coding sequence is TGTGCCAGCAGTGAAGCGGGCGCAGGGATGTATGGCTACACCTTC. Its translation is CASSEAGAGMYGYTF.